This entry concerns a single T cell receptor (beta chain). Only in-frame clones appear in the TCRdb table, and some are missing; sequencing was by immunoSEQ multiplex PCR. The profile shows 45,000 to 55,000 clones, around nine tenths of them singletons. The source of the sample is a study of radiotherapy plus CTLA-4 blockade in lung cancer. The germline V gene encodes CDR1 LNHDA and CDR2 SQIVND (reference sequence). V was trimmed by 3 bases and J by 0 bases, leaving 12 bases between them. This CDR3 is built from 16 residues. The sequence was obtained from a human donor with non-small cell lung cancer that progressed on radiotherapy plus ipilimumab. Some clones in this sample may be carry-over from other donors' samples. The material was peripheral blood, obtained from a patient treated with radiotherapy plus ipilimumab. The chain uses TRBV19 and TRBJ2-1; D is unclear. The CDR3 DNA is TGTGCCAGTAGTATTATCACAGCACTCTCCTACAATGAGCAGTTCTTC. Amino acids: CASSIITALSYNEQFF. Full variable domain (missing parts from reference TRBV19 and TRBJ2-1): DGGITQSPKYLFRKEGQNVTLSCEQNLNHDAMYWYRQDPGQGLRLIYYSQIVNDFQKGDIAEGYSVSREKKESFPLTVTSAQKNPTAFYLCASSIITALSYNEQFFGPGTRLTVL.